These 13 T cell receptor beta chains share one sample of origin, sequenced in a study of CD8 T cells in ankylosing spondylitis. Broader study findings: About 8 highly homologous variants made up a TCR beta motif, and this motif appeared characteristic of ankylosing spondylitis blood.

MiXCR was run by TCRdb on the 5' RACE reads, yielding one entry per CDR3 protein. Found here are over 200,000 distinct CDR3 sequences, around 17% of them singletons; the top ten hold under 45%. These TCRs' antigens remain unknown. Specimen: blood, either unsorted or a sorted T cell fraction (not recorded which). The receptor set was obtained from a male donor with ankylosing spondylitis.

This clonotype was picked up a small number of times. The rearrangement uses TRBV9 and TRBJ1-1; tentative D call: TRBD1 (5 bases). Trimming stripped 0 bases from V and 5 bases from J, with 14 bases between. The CDR3 consists of 15 residues. Looked up from germline, CDR1 is SGDLS and CDR2 is YYNGEE. The CDR3 DNA follows: TGTGCCAGCAGCGTAGCTGGGCAGGGCTTAACTGAAGCTTTCTTT. Translating it yields CASSVAGQGLTEAFF.

This clonotype has more than one count but fewer than ten. The gene calls are TRBV10-3 and TRBJ2-2, with a possible D match to TRBD2 (6 bases). The germline V gene encodes CDR1 ENHRY and CDR2 SYGVKD. Trimming left V 6 bases short and J 0 bases short, with 11 bases between. The CDR3 runs 15 residues. CDR3 in DNA: TGTGCCATCAGGGGGACTTCCACGAACACCGGGGAGCTGTTTTTT. Protein product: CAIRGTSTNTGELFF.

The chain combines TRBV19 with TRBJ2-7; possibly TRBD1 for D (5 bases). This CDR3 is built from 14 residues. From germline, CDR1 is LNHDA and CDR2 SQIVND (reference sequence). The germline V and J ends were trimmed by 8 bases and 5 bases, with 19 bases remaining between them. The CDR3 region has the DNA TGTGCCAGTGGTTTGCTTTGGGAAGGGGACGAGCAGTACTTC. It encodes CASGLLWEGDEQYF.

This clonotype occurred a few times. The CDR3 nucleotides are TGTGCCAGCAGCTTGGGACAGGGGGCGATGAACGAGCAGTACTTC. As protein: CASSLGQGAMNEQYF. The chain combines TRBV5-6 with TRBJ2-7, with 10 nucleotides matching TRBD1. V trimming: 0 bases; J trimming: 5 bases; junction bases outside the gene matches: 5. In germline, CDR1 is SGHDT, CDR2 YYEEEE. This CDR3 is built from 15 residues.

This chain links TRBV9 with TRBJ1-2; a possible D gene is TRBD1 (5 bases). Trimming removed 0 bases from V and 2 bases from J, with 11 bases in between. Germline CDR1 and CDR2: SGDLS and YYNGEE. The CDR3 length is 15 residues. The CDR3 nucleotides are TGTGCCAGCAGCGTAGATGGAGGGGTCAACTATGGCTACACCTTC. The encoded protein is CASSVDGGVNYGYTF.

This chain connects TRBV9 to TRBJ2-2; 7 bases agree with TRBD1. Germline CDR1 reads SGDLS; CDR2 reads YYNGEE. With 4 bases clipped from V and 6 bases from J, the junction kept 3 bases outside the gene matches. CDR3 length equals 13 residues. The CDR3 DNA sequence: TGTGCCAGCAGCACCGGGACAGCCGGGGAGCTGTTTTTT. This sequence encodes CASSTGTAGELFF.

In its sample, this clonotype was seen a few times. V is TRBV29-1 and J is TRBJ1-1; D unclear. Germline CDR1 and CDR2: SQVTM and ANQGSEA. The CDR3 is 12 residues long. Trimming stripped 7 bases from V and 4 bases from J, with 13 bases between. The CDR3 nucleotides read TGCAGCGGCTGCCCTGAGGGCACTGAAGCTTTCTTT. It translates to CSGCPEGTEAFF. The entire variable domain, with the rest obtained from reference TRBV29-1 and TRBJ1-1, is as follows: SAVISQKPSRDICQRGTSLTIQCQVDSQVTMMFWYRQQPGQSLTLIATANQGSEATYESGFVIDKFPISRPNLTFSTLTVSNMSPEDSSIYLCSGCPEGTEAFFGQGTRLTVV.

This clonotype was detected only a few times. The chain has TRBV7-8 and TRBJ2-3; 12 bases map to TRBD2. The germline V gene has CDR1 SGHVS and CDR2 FQNEAQ. This CDR3 is built from 18 residues. With V trimmed by 0 bases and J by 1 base, 5 bases remained unmatched. CDR3 amino acids: CASSLALAGGIGTDTQYF. CDR3 DNA sequence: TGTGCCAGCAGCTTAGCACTAGCGGGGGGTATAGGCACAGATACGCAGTATTTT. Complete variable domain (other parts from reference TRBV7-8 and TRBJ2-3): GAGVSQSPRYKVAKRGQDVALRCDPISGHVSLFWYQQALGQGPEFLTYFQNEAQLDKSGLPSDRFFAERPEGSVSTLKIQRTQQEDSAVYLCASSLALAGGIGTDTQYFGPGTRLTVL.

V is TRBV4-3 and J is TRBJ2-7; D not certain. Germline V lookup: CDR1 LGHNA, CDR2 YSLEER. V was trimmed by 0 bases and J by 9 bases, leaving 18 bases between them. This CDR3 comprises 15 residues. The DNA of the CDR3 is TGCGCCAGCAGCCAAGATTTAGCTCTGGGTTTCGGGCAGTACTTC. Translation: CASSQDLALGFGQYF.

The rearrangement links TRBV11-2 to TRBJ1-1; no clear D gene. The CDR3 totals 12 residues. Germline V lookup: CDR1 SGHAT, CDR2 FQNNGV. V lost 6 bases to trimming and J lost 1 base, with 6 bases between them. The CDR3 is CASRSGNTEAFF. DNA of the CDR3: TGTGCCAGCAGGAGCGGGAACACTGAAGCTTTCTTT. Using reference TRBV11-2 and TRBJ1-1 for the parts outside the CDR3, the full variable domain is EAGVAQSPRYKIIEKRQSVAFWCNPISGHATLYWYQQILGQGPKLLIQFQNNGVVDDSQLPKDRFSAERLKGVDSTLKIQPAKLEDSAVYLCASRSGNTEAFFGQGTRLTVV.

This rearrangement joins TRBV19 to TRBJ1-5; D ambiguous. The ends were cut back, 5 bases at V and 3 bases at J, with 5 bases in the middle. This CDR3 contains 12 residues. The germline V gene encodes CDR1 LNHDA and CDR2 SQIVND (reference sequence). The CDR3 reads CASSATNQPQHF. CDR3 DNA: TGTGCCAGTAGTGCGACCAATCAGCCCCAGCATTTT.

This chain joins TRBV6-1 and TRBJ2-7; D is unresolved. Germline CDR1 MNHNS, CDR2 SASEGT. V gave up 10 bases and J gave up 3 bases, with 22 bases separating them. This CDR3 is 15 amino acids long. The CDR3 region is CAILKPAIGVYEQYF. For the CDR3, the DNA is TGTGCCATCCTGAAACCTGCTATTGGGGTCTACGAGCAGTACTTC.

In its sample, this clonotype was seen a few times. The chain links TRBV29-1 to TRBJ2-7; TRBD2 matches at 8 bases. This CDR3 has 16 amino acids. Germline V gene lookup returns CDR1 SQVTM and CDR2 ANQGSEA. Germline trimming cut 1 base from V and 3 bases from J; bases unmatched to any gene: 11. CDR3 region: CSVEGVQGAGGYEQYF. CDR3 sequence (DNA): TGCAGCGTTGAAGGGGTGCAGGGCGCGGGGGGCTACGAGCAGTACTTC.